A selection of T cell receptor beta chains follows, all from one sample in a study of blood T cell repertoires in COVID-19. Data came from immunoSEQ multiplex PCR; TCRdb stores just in-frame clones and leaves some out. The sample carries about 200,000 clones, around 80% recorded once. Material: peripheral blood. The receptors were sampled from a woman between 40 and 55 years old with acute or convalescent COVID-19. The CDR3 runs from the conserved cysteine through the conserved F or W. The D gene is left open where the match is weak. Clone size appears in some rows only: once, few, many, or a class for an expanded clone.

TRBV9	NA	NA	TRBJ2-3	17	TGTGCCAGCAGCCTAGGGGGGCATGGGATGTTGACAGATACGCAGTATTTT	CASSLGGHGMLTDTQYF
TRBV11-2	few	TRBD2	TRBJ2-3	16	TGTGCCAGCAGCCCACGGGAGGCGCGGGGCACAGATACGCAGTATTTT	CASSPREARGTDTQYF
TRBV5-1	NA	NA	TRBJ1-1	17	TGCGCCAGCAGCCCGGACGGGACTCCAAGGGTTGTCACTGAAGCTTTCTTT	CASSPDGTPRVVTEAFF
TRBV18	NA	NA	TRBJ2-1	14	TGTGCCAGCTCCGTCAGATACTCCTACAATGAGCAGTTCTTC	CASSVRYSYNEQFF
TRBV2	NA	TRBD1	TRBJ2-3	17	TGTGCCAGCAGTGATAGGGGGACAGGGCTTTTTACAGATACGCAGTATTTT	CASSDRGTGLFTDTQYF
TRBV7-6	once	NA	TRBJ2-7	12	TGTGCCAGCAGCGAGGTCTCCTACGAGCAGTACTTC	CASSEVSYEQYF
TRBV7-2	NA	NA	TRBJ2-2	14	TGTGCCAGCAGCTTAGCGGCCATCCCCGGGGAGCTGTTTTTT	CASSLAAIPGELFF
TRBV29-1	NA	TRBD1	TRBJ2-2	14	TGCAGCGCTTCGTGGGGACAGGGCACCGGGGAGCTGTTTTTT	CSASWGQGTGELFF
TRBV7-2	NA	NA	TRBJ1-1	15	TGTGCCAGCAGCTTAGCCCCGGGAAGTGGCACTGAAGCTTTCTTT	CASSLAPGSGTEAFF
TRBV5-4	NA	NA	TRBJ2-1	12	TGTGCCAGCAGCTTGGGAGCAGGTGAGCAGTTCTTC	CASSLGAGEQFF
TRBV6-4	NA	TRBD2	TRBJ2-3	16	TGTGCCAGCAGTGACGATAGCGGGAGTGGCACAGATACGCAGTATTTT	CASSDDSGSGTDTQYF
TRBV6-2/TRBV6-3	NA	NA	TRBJ1-6	18	TGTGCCAGCAGTTACTCGATTTGTAGGGGGTTCGCTAATTCACCCCTCCACTTT	CASSYSICRGFANSPLHF
TRBV10-3	NA	TRBD2	TRBJ2-3	14	TGTGCCATCAGTCCCGGACTAGCTACAGATACGCAGTATTTT	CAISPGLATDTQYF
TRBV11-3	NA	NA	TRBJ2-1	14	TGTGCCAGCAGTTTAGACGAGATCTACAATGAGCAGTTCTTC	CASSLDEIYNEQFF
TRBV11-3	NA	TRBD2	TRBJ2-3	17	TGTGCCAGCAGCTATTCCTTAGCGGGGGACGGGGCAGATACGCAGTATTTT	CASSYSLAGDGADTQYF
TRBV7-7	NA	TRBD2	TRBJ2-3	19	TGTGCCAGCAGCGATAAAGGAGCGGGAGGACGATCTAGCACAGATACGCAGTATTTT	CASSDKGAGGRSSTDTQYF
TRBV5-5	NA	NA	TRBJ2-6	17	TGTGCCAGCAGCTCCCTACCACAGTCGTCTGGGGCCAACGTCCTGACTTTC	CASSSLPQSSGANVLTF
TRBV6-4	NA	TRBD2	TRBJ2-1	19	TGTGCCAGCAGTGACTCGTTCTGGCGGGAGGGCCGGATCGGGGGTGAGCAGTTCTTC	CASSDSFWREGRIGGEQFF
TRBV6-6	NA	NA	TRBJ1-1	13	TGTGCCAGCTTTGTAGGGGCGCGGGATGAAGCTTTCTTT	CASFVGARDEAFF
TRBV2	NA	TRBD1	TRBJ1-3	18	TGTGCCAGCAGTCTCCCGGGACAGGGAATATCCTCTGGAAACACCATATATTTT	CASSLPGQGISSGNTIYF
TRBV3-1/TRBV3-2	NA	NA	TRBJ1-2	14	TGTGCCAGCAGCCCCCGGACAGCAAACTATGGCTACACCTTC	CASSPRTANYGYTF
TRBV2	NA	NA	TRBJ1-1	18	TGTGCCAGCGAGAGTCTGGAGGGGAGGCGGGGCTCGAACACTGAAGCTTTCTTT	CASESLEGRRGSNTEAFF
TRBV18	few	TRBD2	TRBJ2-1	16	TGTGCCAGCTCACCCGCTATGGCGGGAGCCTACAATGAGCAGTTCTTC	CASSPAMAGAYNEQFF
TRBV7-2	few	TRBD2	TRBJ2-1	18	TGTGCCAGCAGCTTAGCTGAAACCGGGACTAGCGGATACAATGAGCAGTTCTTC	CASSLAETGTSGYNEQFF
TRBV2	few	TRBD2	TRBJ2-7	17	TGTGCCAGCAGTGGTATAGGACTAGCGGGGCCCTCCTACGAGCAGTACTTC	CASSGIGLAGPSYEQYF
TRBV30	NA	TRBD2	TRBJ2-3	17	TGTGCCTGGAGTGTATCGCGGACTAGCGGGAGGCCAGATACGCAGTATTTT	CAWSVSRTSGRPDTQYF
TRBV11-2	NA	NA	TRBJ2-7	17	TGTGCCAGCAGCCCATACTATGGCGGGGCCTCGTCCTACGAGCAGTACTTC	CASSPYYGGASSYEQYF
TRBV19	few	NA	TRBJ2-2	12	TGTGCCAGTAGCCTGCCAGGGGGGGAGCTGTTTTTT	CASSLPGGELFF
TRBV2	NA	NA	TRBJ2-3	13	TGTGCCAGCAGCGGGACTTGGGGAGATACGCAGTATTTT	CASSGTWGDTQYF
TRBV6-5	few	TRBD1	TRBJ1-3	15	TGTGCCAGCAGCCCCGGGACAGTCTCTGGAAACACCATATATTTT	CASSPGTVSGNTIYF
TRBV7-2	NA	NA	TRBJ2-4	15	TGTGCCAGCAGCCACAGGGCCCTAGCCAAAAACATTCAGTACTTC	CASSHRALAKNIQYF